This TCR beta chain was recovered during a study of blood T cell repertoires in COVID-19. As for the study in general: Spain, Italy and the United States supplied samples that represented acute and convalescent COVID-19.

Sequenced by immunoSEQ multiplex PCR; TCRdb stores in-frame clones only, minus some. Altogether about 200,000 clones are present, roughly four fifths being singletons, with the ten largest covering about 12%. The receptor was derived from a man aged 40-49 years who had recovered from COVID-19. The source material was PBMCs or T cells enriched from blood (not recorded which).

In DNA form, the CDR3 reads TGTGCCAGCGGCCCCAGGCGACCAGTCATGAACACTGAAGCTTTCTTT. The encoded protein is CASGPRRPVMNTEAFF. The chain employs TRBV27 and TRBJ1-1; D not resolved. The CDR3 covers 16 residues. The germline gives CDR1 MNHEY, CDR2 SMNVEV (reference sequence). V was shortened by 8 bases and J by 0 bases, with 19 bases between the two germline ends.